This TCR beta chain was sequenced for a study of T cells after yellow fever vaccination. Production of TCR cDNA was by 5'RACE template switching, which also added a universal primer site and UMIs. Each CDR3 protein gets one entry after TCRdb re-called the 5' RACE reads with MiXCR. The sample lists around 530,000 distinct CDR3 sequences; less than 20% were seen once. J gave up 7 bases and V 4 bases, and 9 bases lay outside the gene matches. This CDR3 contains 15 residues. CDR1 and CDR2 from the germline V gene are SGHAT and FQNNGV. The input for sequencing was PBMCs, taken about 5 days after the first yellow fever vaccination. This TCR was sampled from a man between 18 and 29 years old who received the YFV17D yellow fever vaccine. The V call is TRBV11-2, the J call TRBJ1-4, with 7 bases lining up with TRBD1. CDR3 protein: CASSSGPGGTEKLFF. CDR3 DNA sequence: TGTGCCAGCAGCTCGGGACCAGGGGGGACTGAAAAACTGTTTTTT.